This is a list of T cell receptor beta chains from one sample in a study of T cells in Graves' hyperthyroidism and ophthalmopathy. TCRdb recomputed calls from the multiplex PCR reads with MiXCR, one row per CDR3 protein. Of 450,000 to 650,000 distinct CDR3 sequences in the sample, 17% were seen once. The specimen sequenced was blood. The receptor set was obtained from a woman between 18 and 29 years old with Graves' ophthalmopathy. The CDR3 runs from the conserved cysteine through the conserved F or W. The order of the fields is V gene, CDR3 length, D gene, J gene, clone size, CDR3 protein, CDR3 DNA. D genes are given only for firm matches. Not all rows give a size; the values are once, few, many and, for expanded clones, a class.

>TRBV28|14|NA|TRBJ2-7|many
CASSLAGGIYEQYF
TGTGCCAGCAGTTTGGCAGGAGGGATTTACGAGCAGTACTTC
>TRBV2|13|NA|TRBJ2-5|many
CASSGRNQETQYF
TGTGCCAGCAGTGGCAGAAACCAAGAGACCCAGTACTTC
>TRBV6-5|16|NA|TRBJ1-2|few
CASSYPKQGGNYGYTF
TGTGCCAGCAGTTACCCGAAACAGGGAGGAAACTATGGCTACACCTTC
>TRBV20-1|13|TRBD1|TRBJ2-1|NA
CSAPDRVGNEQFF
TGCAGTGCTCCGGACAGGGTCGGTAATGAGCAGTTCTTC
>TRBV5-1|14|TRBD1|TRBJ1-1|many
CASSLSGTGKESFF
TGCGCCAGCAGCTTATCCGGGACAGGGAAGGAGTCTTTCTTT
>TRBV12-5|15|NA|TRBJ1-1|many
CASGLVQGPRTEAFF
TGTGCTAGTGGTTTGGTCCAGGGGCCCCGAACTGAAGCTTTCTTT
>TRBV28|15|TRBD1|TRBJ2-3|many
CASSLGGQGADTQYF
TGTGCCAGCAGTTTAGGTGGACAGGGGGCAGATACGCAGTATTTT
>TRBV20-1|15|TRBD1|TRBJ1-1|many
CSAGNGQAMNTEAFF
TGCAGTGCTGGGAACGGACAGGCGATGAACACTGAAGCTTTCTTT
>TRBV4-1|15|TRBD1|TRBJ1-1|NA
CASSQAGQKNTEAFF
TGCGCCAGCAGCCAAGCGGGACAGAAGAACACTGAAGCTTTCTTT
>TRBV3-1|13|NA|TRBJ2-2|NA
CASSQAITGELFF
TGTGCCAGCAGCCAAGCCATAACCGGGGAGCTGTTTTTT
>TRBV5-1|16|TRBD2|TRBJ2-5|many
CASSLAPGLAAETQYF
TGCGCCAGCAGCTTGGCCCCGGGACTAGCCGCAGAGACCCAGTACTTC
>TRBV28|12|NA|TRBJ1-5|many
CASMAGNQPQHF
TGTGCCAGCATGGCAGGGAATCAGCCCCAGCATTTT
>TRBV7-2|15|TRBD1|TRBJ2-1|NA
CASSARDREPNEQFF
TGTGCCAGCAGTGCGAGGGACAGGGAACCCAATGAGCAGTTCTTC
>TRBV28|16|NA|TRBJ1-6|many
CASSPQTRAHNSPLHF
TGTGCCAGCAGTCCACAGACAAGGGCTCATAATTCACCCCTCCACTTT
>TRBV7-8|18|TRBD2|TRBJ2-1|NA
CASSPRAGASGSYNEQFF
TGTGCCAGCAGCCCCCGAGCGGGGGCTAGCGGGTCCTACAATGAGCAGTTCTTC
>TRBV3-1|15|NA|TRBJ2-7|many
CASSQDFGLTYEQYF
TGTGCCAGCAGCCAAGATTTCGGCCTCACCTACGAGCAGTACTTC
>TRBV10-3|14|TRBD1|TRBJ2-7|many
CAISPGTGKYEQYF
TGTGCCATCAGTCCCGGGACAGGAAAATACGAGCAGTACTTC
>TRBV28|16|TRBD1|TRBJ1-3|NA
CASSPVDRSPGNTIYF
TGTGCCAGCAGTCCCGTGGACAGGAGTCCTGGAAACACCATATATTTT
>TRBV6-2/TRBV6-3|11|NA|TRBJ1-2|few
CASARDARYTF
TGTGCCAGCGCGCGGGACGCCCGGTACACCTTC
>TRBV12-3/TRBV12-4|13|NA|TRBJ1-1|few
CASSNGRRTEAFF
TGTGCCAGCAGTAACGGCAGAAGGACTGAAGCCTTCTTT
>TRBV20-1|13|NA|TRBJ1-1|many
CSAREGDNTEAFF
TGCAGTGCTAGAGAGGGGGACAACACTGAAGCTTTCTTT
>TRBV6-2/TRBV6-3|15|NA|TRBJ2-3|NA
CASSSLKMGEDTQYF
TGTGCCAGCAGTTCCTTAAAGATGGGAGAGGATACGCAGTATTTT
>TRBV28|14|NA|TRBJ2-1|many
CASARDGRNNEQFF
TGTGCCAGCGCCCGGGACGGACGAAACAATGAGCAGTTCTTC
>TRBV27|13|TRBD1|TRBJ1-6|NA
CASAGTGFSPLHF
TGTGCCAGTGCCGGGACAGGGTTCTCACCCCTCCACTTT
>TRBV30|16|TRBD1|TRBJ1-2|NA
CAWSWAGGSSLYGYTF
TGTGCCTGGAGTTGGGCAGGGGGCAGTTCTTTGTATGGCTACACCTTC
>TRBV3-1|17|TRBD1|TRBJ2-3|many
CASSRSQGTQSTDTQYF
TGTGCCAGCAGCCGATCACAGGGGACCCAGAGCACAGATACGCAGTATTTT
>TRBV11-2|16|NA|TRBJ2-1|many
CASSSDLFSSYNEQFF
TGTGCCAGCAGCTCCGACCTCTTTAGCTCCTACAATGAGCAGTTCTTC
>TRBV6-1|16|TRBD1|TRBJ1-4|many
CASSGFSGGAEEKLFF
TGTGCCAGCAGTGGATTCTCAGGGGGCGCGGAAGAAAAACTGTTTTTT
>TRBV7-9|17|NA|TRBJ1-5|many
CASSSRDPEEGNQPQHF
TGTGCCAGCAGCTCTCGGGACCCAGAAGAAGGCAATCAGCCCCAGCATTTT